Presented here are 7 T cell receptor beta chains from one specimen sequenced in a study of T cells after posttransplantation cyclophosphamide. Profiled with immunoSEQ multiplex PCR; TCRdb holds only in-frame clones, not every one. Listed for the sample are tens of thousands of clones, none seen a single time. The sample taken for sequencing was PBMCs. The origin of the receptors is a young woman in good health and a related stem cell transplant donor.

This clone was counted between two and nine times. The chain has TRBV6-5 and TRBJ2-5; D is possibly TRBD1 (6 bases). Deletions cut 0 bases from V and 5 bases from J, with 16 bases between. CDR3 length equals 16 residues. From germline, CDR1 is MNHEY and CDR2 SVGAGI. The CDR3 sequence is CASSYSLQGSRETQYF. The CDR3, as DNA: TGTGCCAGCAGTTACTCATTACAGGGTTCTCGGGAGACCCAGTACTTC.

At least ten counts were recorded for this clone. The chain employs TRBV12-3 or TRBV12-4 and TRBJ1-2; D unclear. V dropped 8 bases and J dropped 2 bases, with 12 bases sitting between them. There are 13 residues in the CDR3. In DNA, the CDR3 is TGTGCCAGCTCCGACACCCTGAACTATGGCTACACCTTC. This codes for CASSDTLNYGYTF.

This clone was recorded at least ten times. This chain uses TRBV10-3 with TRBJ2-2; D might be TRBD1 (6 bases). V lost 6 bases and J lost 2, with 16 bases in between. Germline V gene lookup returns CDR1 ENHRY and CDR2 SYGVKD. This CDR3 contains 16 residues. The CDR3 region is CAIRDVTGKNTGELFF. In nucleotides, the CDR3 is TGTGCCATCAGGGACGTGACAGGAAAAAACACCGGGGAGCTGTTTTTT.

This clone was counted ten times or more. The genes are TRBV4-3 and TRBJ2-2; a possible D gene is TRBD1 (5 bases). V was shortened by 2 bases and J by 4 bases, with 11 bases between the two germline ends. The CDR3 totals 15 residues. From germline, CDR1 is LGHNA and CDR2 YSLEER. CDR3 nucleotides: TGCGCCAGCAGCCAAAAACCTACAGGCACCGGGGAGCTGTTTTTT. This codes for CASSQKPTGTGELFF.

This clone came up many times. CDR3 loop: CASSFGRAGYEQYF. Written as DNA, the CDR3 is TGTGCCAGCAGCTTTGGGAGGGCGGGATACGAGCAGTACTTC. The rearrangement links TRBV11-2 to TRBJ2-7; TRBD2 agrees at 7 bases. Germline CDR1 and CDR2: SGHAT and FQNNGV. There are 14 residues in the CDR3. The ends lost 3 bases at V and 4 bases at J; junction bases unmatched: 6.

This clone was seen a few times. V gene TRBV12-3 or TRBV12-4 combines with J gene TRBJ1-2, with D hard to call. CDR3 length equals 13 residues. With 5 bases removed from V and 5 bases from J, the gap between germline ends came to 12 bases. CDR3 loop: CASSQVKEYGYTF. The CDR3, as DNA: TGTGCCAGCAGTCAGGTTAAGGAATATGGCTACACCTTC.

Ten or more counts support this clone. The CDR3 sequence: CASSSGGSGYNEQFF. As DNA, the CDR3 is TGTGCCAGCAGCTCAGGGGGTAGTGGGTACAATGAGCAGTTCTTC. The chain combines TRBV7-3 with TRBJ2-1; 7 positions agree with TRBD1. Germline V gene data show CDR1 as SGHTA and CDR2 as FQGTGA. Losses at the gene ends were 4 bases for V and 4 bases for J; bases not matched to a gene: 7. The CDR3 has 15 amino acids.